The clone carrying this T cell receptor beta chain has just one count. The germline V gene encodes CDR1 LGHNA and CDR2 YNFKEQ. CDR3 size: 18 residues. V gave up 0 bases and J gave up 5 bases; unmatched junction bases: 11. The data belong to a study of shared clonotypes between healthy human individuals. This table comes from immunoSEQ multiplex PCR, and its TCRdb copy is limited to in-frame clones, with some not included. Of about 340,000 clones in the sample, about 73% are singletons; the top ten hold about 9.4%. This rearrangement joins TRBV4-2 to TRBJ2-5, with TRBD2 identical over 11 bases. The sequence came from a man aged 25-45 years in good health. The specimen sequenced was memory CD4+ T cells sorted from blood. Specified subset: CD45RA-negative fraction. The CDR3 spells CASSQDDASGGWAETQYF. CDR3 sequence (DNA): TGTGCCAGCAGCCAAGATGACGCTAGCGGGGGGTGGGCCGAGACCCAGTACTTC.